What follows is one T cell receptor beta chain and its context. No antigen is known for it. Base qualities are not provided; no much larger clone lies one nucleotide away. The library was obtained by the immunoSEQ multiplex PCR assay. TCRdb took this table from immuneACCESS and kept in-frame rearrangements with V and J called. Such tables lack part of the clones; where checked against another copy, unresolved V genes explain under half of the gap, and the rest is unexplained. A total of about 52,000 clones appear in this sample, roughly 96% of them only once. Of the sample, 2% to 3% falls within the top ten clones. The sample comes from a study of control samples from healthy donors and cancer patients (dated by TCRdb to the early 2020s). Per the germline V gene, MGHRA is the CDR1 and YSYEKL is the CDR2. V is pared back by 4 bases and J by 8 bases, with 14 bases lying between the germline termini. The CDR3 sequence holds 13 residues, the cysteine and phenylalanine included. Of the read, only the CDR3 DNA is kept; its 39 bases are in frame from base 1.

The receptor chain draws on TRBV4-1 and TRBJ1-2; matching of 5 bases hints at TRBD1 as the D gene. This clonotype was obtained from a man aged 30 to 45 in good health. Sequencing was done on a sample of blood. The nucleotide sequence reads TGCGCCAGCAGCCTGGGACCGATTCAAGGCTACACCTTC. It codes for CASSLGPIQGYTF.